This T cell receptor beta chain stems from a study of T cells after yellow fever vaccination. As for this clonotype: Its specificity is not known. One end of the junction fails to match germline, which may point to a read error.

MiXCR, run by TCRdb on the 5' RACE reads, gives a single entry per CDR3 protein. The sample comprises just under 600,000 distinct CDR3 sequences, roughly 14% of which are singletons, and more than 12% rests with the top ten. This CDR3 has 20 residues. Germline V gives CDR1 SGHAT, CDR2 FQNNGV. Study-level points and caveats: Repertoires sorted by FACS could include abundant clonotypes that are contaminants from the bulk population.

The source is a man aged 30 to 45 who received the YFV17D yellow fever vaccine. The sample here was PBMCs, taken on the day of the yellow fever booster vaccination. The chain joins TRBV11-2 to TRBJ2-3; TRBD2 matches 12 bases. This chain's CDR3 is CASSNRRSSGRVSSTDKQYF. The CDR3 nucleotides are TGTGCCAGCAGCAACCGCCGTTCTAGCGGGAGGGTCTCTAGCACAGATAAGCAGTATTTT.